This T cell receptor beta chain was sequenced in a study of control samples from healthy donors and cancer patients. Sequenced by immunoSEQ multiplex PCR; TCRdb stores in-frame clones only, minus some. The data show roughly 150,000 clones, roughly 88% seen once. Germline trimming cut 4 bases from V and 3 bases from J; bases unmatched to any gene: 7. CDR1 is PRHDT, CDR2 FYEKMQ, per germline (reference sequence). The CDR3 sequence is 15 residues long. The source material was blood. This clonotype was obtained from a man aged 18 to 30 in good health. The chain recombines TRBV13 with TRBJ2-5; 8 bases match TRBD2. As DNA, the CDR3 is TGTGCCAGCAGCTCGGGAGCGGGGGAGAAAGAGACCCAGTACTTC. This codes for CASSSGAGEKETQYF.